Below are 25 T cell receptor beta chains sequenced from a single sample in a study of blood T cell repertoires in COVID-19. Sequencing was performed with immunoSEQ multiplex PCR; in TCRdb, only in-frame clones are kept and a portion is missing. The data contain approximately 84,000 clones, around four fifths of them seen just once; the ten biggest clones take up approximately 10%. The sample was peripheral blood. Receptor source: a human donor in a cohort sampled during active COVID-19.

The gene calls are TRBV18 and TRBJ2-1; no firm D call. Trimming removed 4 bases at V and 6 bases at J, with 13 bases between. This CDR3 spans 14 amino acids. The germline V gene has CDR1 KGHSH and CDR2 LQKENI. The CDR3 region has the DNA TGTGCCAGCTCACACGGGTCGACGGGCAATGAGCAGTTCTTC. Protein product: CASSHGSTGNEQFF. Using reference TRBV18 and TRBJ2-1 for the parts outside the CDR3, the full variable domain is NAGVMQNPRHLVRRRGQEARLRCSPMKGHSHVYWYRQLPEEGLKFMVYLQKENIIDESGMPKERFSAEFPKEGPSILRIQQVVRGDSAAYFCASSHGSTGNEQFFGPGTRLTVL.

J is TRBJ1-2 and V is TRBV2, with D perhaps matching TRBD1 (6 bases). Trimming pared 6 bases from V and 4 bases from J, leaving 9 bases between. In germline, CDR1 is SNHLY, CDR2 FYNNEI. CDR3 length: 12 residues. This CDR3 is CASREDSYGYTF. As DNA, the CDR3 is TGTGCCAGCAGGGAGGACAGCTATGGCTACACCTTC.

The CDR3 coding sequence is TGTGCCAGCAGCGTAGCTGGGGGGGGGACTAGCGGGAACAATGAGCAGTTCTTC. Residues: CASSVAGGGTSGNNEQFF. The V gene is TRBV9, the J gene TRBJ2-1; 13 nucleotides align to TRBD2. Germline-derived CDR1 and CDR2 are SGDLS and YYNGEE. The V gene end was trimmed by 0 bases and the J gene end by 5 bases; junction bases not matched to a gene: 8. This CDR3 comprises 18 residues.

The chain couples TRBV5-4 to TRBJ2-3; 9 bases fit TRBD2. CDR1 is SGHNT and CDR2 is YYREEE in the germline V gene (reference sequence). V lost 3 bases to trimming and J lost 4 bases; unmatched junction nucleotides: 3. There are 14 residues in the CDR3. This CDR3 reads CASSSRLAADTQYF. CDR3 coding DNA: TGTGCCAGCAGCTCAAGACTAGCGGCAGATACGCAGTATTTT.

In this sample, this clone turned up once. The chain recombines TRBV5-6 with TRBJ2-2, with 7 bases identical to TRBD2. The J segment lost 4 bases and the V segment lost 1 base, leaving 4 bases of the junction unmatched. Looked up from germline, CDR1 is SGHDT and CDR2 is YYEEEE. The CDR3 loop spans 15 amino acids. DNA of the CDR3: TGTGCCAGCAGCTTGAACGGGGGGTTCACCGGGGAGCTGTTTTTT. Amino acids: CASSLNGGFTGELFF. Using reference TRBV5-6 and TRBJ2-2 for the parts outside the CDR3, the full variable domain is DAGVTQSPTHLIKTRGQQVTLRCSPKSGHDTVSWYQQALGQGPQFIFQYYEEEERQRGNFPDRFSGHQFPNYSSELNVNALLLGDSALYLCASSLNGGFTGELFFGEGSRLTVL.

The V and J genes are TRBV30 and TRBJ2-5; 8 positions match TRBD1. The germline CDR1 and CDR2 sequences are GTSNPN and SVGIG (reference sequence). CDR3 size: 16 residues. Unmatched junction bases numbered 13, after V lost 2 bases and J lost 5 bases. CDR3: CAWSTQGRGRRETQYF. The CDR3 nucleotides are TGTGCCTGGAGTACTCAGGGCAGGGGGCGCCGTGAGACCCAGTACTTC.

The rearrangement links TRBV5-1 to TRBJ2-2; TRBD1 matches 9 bases. There are 15 residues in the CDR3. The V and J ends lost 4 bases and 8 bases, in that order; junction bases with no gene match: 9. Germline lookup yields CDR1 SGHRS and CDR2 YFSETQ. The DNA for the CDR3 is TGCGCCAGCAGCCTGGCGGACAGGGGACCGGGGGAGCTGTTTTTT. It encodes CASSLADRGPGELFF.

V gene TRBV10-3 combines with J gene TRBJ1-1; a possible D gene is TRBD1 (6 bases). In germline, CDR1 is ENHRY, CDR2 SYGVKD. V was shortened by 6 bases and J by 3 bases, with 11 bases between the two germline ends. The CDR3 is 13 residues long. The CDR3 DNA follows: TGTGCCATCAGAACAGGGCAGGACACTGAAGCTTTCTTT. Translating gives CAIRTGQDTEAFF.

The V and J genes are TRBV30 and TRBJ1-5; D not resolved. V gave up 0 bases and J gave up 6 bases, with 6 bases separating them. The CDR3 length is 12 residues. CDR1 is GTSNPN and CDR2 is SVGIG in the germline V gene (reference sequence). The CDR3 DNA sequence: TGTGCCTGGAGTGTAAGCGGTCAGCCCCAGCATTTT. Protein product: CAWSVSGQPQHF.

The chain joins TRBV2 to TRBJ2-7; 8 bases line up with TRBD1. The J segment lost 7 bases and the V segment lost 11 bases, leaving 13 bases of the junction unmatched. Germline CDR1 is SNHLY and CDR2 is FYNNEI. The CDR3 is 13 amino acids. The CDR3 protein is CAGKKTGAGEQYF. CDR3 bases: TGTGCCGGAAAAAAGACAGGGGCGGGAGAGCAGTACTTC.

The chain combines TRBV7-2 with TRBJ1-1; D unclear. The germline V gene encodes CDR1 SGHTA and CDR2 FQGNSA. CDR3 length: 18 amino acids. The V end lost 0 bases, the J end lost 0 bases, and 17 bases lay between the germline ends. The CDR3 reads CASSLAHGATPMNTEAFF. CDR3 nucleotides: TGTGCCAGCAGCTTAGCACACGGAGCCACCCCAATGAACACTGAAGCTTTCTTT. Using reference TRBV7-2 and TRBJ1-1 for the parts outside the CDR3, the full variable domain is GAGVSQSPSNKVTEKGKDVELRCDPISGHTALYWYRQSLGQGLEFLIYFQGNSAPDKSGLPSDRFSAERTGGSVSTLTIQRTQQEDSAVYLCASSLAHGATPMNTEAFFGQGTRLTVV.

The rearrangement uses TRBV12-2 and TRBJ2-3; the DNA was not used to check the table's D call, TRBD2. TRBV12-2 is described as a pseudogene. CDR3 length equals 17 residues. The CDR3 region is CASSIYGTSGSTDTQYF. DNA of the CDR3: TGTGCAAGTTCAATTTACGGGACTAGCGGGAGCACAGATACGCAGTATTTT.

This clone was detected a few times. V is TRBV7-2 and J is TRBJ1-5, with 11 positions matching TRBD1. Trimming cost V 5 bases and J 8 bases; bases outside gene matches: 8. Germline-derived CDR1 and CDR2 are SGHTA and FQGNSA. The CDR3 runs to 15 residues. DNA for the CDR3: TGTGCCAGCAGCACTACCGGGACAGGGGGTGAGCCCCAGCATTTT. This translates into CASSTTGTGGEPQHF.

The V gene is TRBV5-6, the J gene TRBJ1-6; 8 bases line up with TRBD1. Germline CDR1 is SGHDT and CDR2 is YYEEEE. This CDR3 is 16 amino acids long. V shed 4 bases, J shed 2 bases, and the junction held 5 bases outside the gene matches. CDR3 coding DNA: TGTGCCAGCAGCGGACAGGGTTTGGCCTATAATTCACCCCTCCACTTT. This encodes CASSGQGLAYNSPLHF. Combining the CDR3 with reference TRBV5-6 and TRBJ1-6 gives the whole variable domain DAGVTQSPTHLIKTRGQQVTLRCSPKSGHDTVSWYQQALGQGPQFIFQYYEEEERQRGNFPDRFSGHQFPNYSSELNVNALLLGDSALYLCASSGQGLAYNSPLHFGNGTRLTVT.

The chain is built from TRBV11-2 and TRBJ1-1; TRBD1 is a possible D gene (5 bases). The CDR3 spans 13 residues. Trimming took off 5 bases at V and 4 bases at J, with 11 bases between the two ends. CDR1 SGHAT and CDR2 FQNNGV come from the germline V gene. The CDR3 here is CASSPQVITEAFF. In nucleotides, the CDR3 is TGTGCCAGCAGCCCACAGGTAATCACTGAAGCTTTCTTT.

The chain employs TRBV7-2 and TRBJ2-4; TRBD1 matches at 7 bases. This CDR3 is built from 20 residues. Trimming took 0 bases from V and 3 from J; bases not matched to a gene: 17. CDR1 SGHTA and CDR2 FQGNSA come from the germline V gene. The CDR3 is CASSLALGTGERGSKNIQYF. CDR3 DNA: TGTGCCAGCAGCTTAGCGTTAGGAACAGGGGAAAGGGGTAGCAAAAACATTCAGTACTTC.

The chain links TRBV28 to TRBJ1-4; D unclear. This CDR3 is 15 amino acids long. V was clipped by 3 bases and J by 0 bases, with 8 bases between them. Per the germline V gene, CDR1 is MDHEN and CDR2 is SYDVKM. CDR3 DNA sequence: TGTGCCAGCAGTTTCCGCGGCGCAACTAATGAAAAACTGTTTTTT. Amino acids: CASSFRGATNEKLFF.

The chain recombines TRBV4-3 with TRBJ1-5; perhaps TRBD1 as D (6 bases). This CDR3 contains 15 residues. Trimming stripped 0 bases from V and 6 bases from J, with 12 bases between. Germline V gene lookup returns CDR1 LGHNA and CDR2 YSLEER. CDR3 loop: CASSQERGGGQPQHF. CDR3 DNA sequence: TGCGCCAGCAGCCAAGAGAGAGGGGGGGGTCAGCCCCAGCATTTT.

In this sample, this clone turned up a few times. The J gene is TRBJ2-2, the V gene TRBV24-1, with TRBD2 identical over 14 bases. V was pared by 0 bases and J by 6 bases, with 11 bases of the junction left unmatched. The CDR3 contains 20 residues. The V gene's germline CDR1 is KGHDR and CDR2 SFDVKD. This chain's CDR3 is CATSDLPPGLAGVGAGELFF. The CDR3 DNA sequence: TGTGCCACCAGTGATTTGCCCCCGGGACTAGCGGGAGTTGGCGCCGGGGAGCTGTTTTTT.

The chain carries TRBV5-4 and TRBJ2-5, with 7 bases matching TRBD1. This CDR3 is 13 amino acids long. Losses at the gene ends were 1 base for V and 4 bases for J; bases not matched to a gene: 1. The germline V gene has CDR1 SGHNT and CDR2 YYREEE (reference sequence). The CDR3: CASSLRQGETQYF. CDR3 DNA sequence: TGTGCCAGCAGCTTGCGACAGGGAGAGACCCAGTACTTC.

Only a few counts were recorded for this clone. This chain uses TRBV7-2 with TRBJ2-3; 12 nucleotides align to TRBD2. The J segment lost 6 bases and the V segment lost 2 bases, leaving 3 bases of the junction unmatched. The CDR3 is 15 residues long. CDR1 and CDR2 from the germline V gene are SGHTA and FQGNSA. The CDR3 protein is CASSLLAGGRDTQYF. The CDR3 region has the DNA TGTGCCAGCAGCTTACTAGCGGGGGGGCGTGATACGCAGTATTTT.

This CDR3 reads CASSGDRGQGGTQPQHF. In DNA, the CDR3 is TGTGCCAGCAGTGGGGACAGGGGGCAAGGGGGTACGCAGCCCCAGCATTTT. The V and J genes are TRBV2 and TRBJ1-5; 12 bases fit TRBD1. Germline loops: CDR1 SNHLY, CDR2 FYNNEI. The CDR3 runs 17 residues. The V and J ends lost 4 bases and 7 bases, in that order; junction bases with no gene match: 11.

V gene TRBV19 combines with J gene TRBJ1-5, with D unresolved. V was cut by 3 bases and J by 11 bases, with 17 bases left in between. Germline V gene data show CDR1 as LNHDA and CDR2 as SQIVND (reference sequence). The CDR3 has 14 residues. The CDR3 DNA sequence: TGTGCCAGTAGTATTGGTGGTTTTGGCGGGACCCAGCATTTT. Translating gives CASSIGGFGGTQHF.

The chain uses TRBV3-1 (or the pseudogene TRBV3-2) and TRBJ1-6; a weak D match, TRBD1 (6 bases). Per germline, CDR1 LGHDT and CDR2 YNNKEL (reference sequence). V gave up 1 base and J gave up 16 bases, with 14 bases separating them. This CDR3 has 13 residues. The DNA for the CDR3 is TGTGCCAGCAGCCAAGCCGTGGGGGACACTCTCCACTTT. Its protein product is CASSQAVGDTLHF.

This CDR3 is CATLGRQGDTGELFF. The CDR3 region has the DNA TGTGCCACCCTCGGGCGCCAGGGGGACACCGGGGAGCTGTTTTTT. The rearrangement joins TRBV28 to TRBJ2-2; TRBD1 matches 7 bases. The CDR3 extends over 15 amino acids. The V gene's germline CDR1 is MDHEN and CDR2 SYDVKM. With V trimmed by 10 bases and J by 3 bases, 11 bases remained unmatched.